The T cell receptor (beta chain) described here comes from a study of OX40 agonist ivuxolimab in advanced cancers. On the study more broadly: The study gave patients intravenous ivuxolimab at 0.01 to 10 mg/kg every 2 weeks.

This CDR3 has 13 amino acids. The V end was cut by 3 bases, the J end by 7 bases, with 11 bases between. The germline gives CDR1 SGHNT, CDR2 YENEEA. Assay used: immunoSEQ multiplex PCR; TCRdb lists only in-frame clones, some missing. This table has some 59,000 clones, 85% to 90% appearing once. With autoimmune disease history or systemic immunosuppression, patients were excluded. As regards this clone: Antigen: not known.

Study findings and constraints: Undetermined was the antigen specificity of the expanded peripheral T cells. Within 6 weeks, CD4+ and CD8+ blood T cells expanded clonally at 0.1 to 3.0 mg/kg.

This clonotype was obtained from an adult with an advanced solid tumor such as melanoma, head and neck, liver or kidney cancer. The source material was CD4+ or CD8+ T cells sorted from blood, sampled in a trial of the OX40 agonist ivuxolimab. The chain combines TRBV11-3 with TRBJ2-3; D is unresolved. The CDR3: CASSLQEGNTQYF. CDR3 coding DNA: TGTGCCAGCAGCTTGCAGGAAGGCAATACGCAGTATTTT.